This paragraph reports one T cell receptor beta chain. As yet, its antigen is unknown. Germline V CDR1 and CDR2: SGHKS, YYEKEE (reference sequence). The CDR3 length is 15 residues. Trimming cost V 3 bases and J 8 bases, with 18 bases left between them. The TCR library protocol attached unique molecular identifiers to the individual cDNA molecules. One entry per CDR3 protein results from TCRdb running MiXCR on the 5' RACE reads. This sample has 55,000 to 70,000 distinct CDR3 sequences; less than 5% occur once, and the top ten carry just under 5%. The sample is drawn from a study of early T cells in non-severe SARS-CoV-2 infection. Across the whole study: Unsorted whole blood bulk RNA was sequenced, with unpaired chains.

Whole-study findings and limits: The matching step, a VDJdb search, favored anti-spike CD8 responses and missed private and CD4 specificities.

The receptor was derived from an adult who was a healthcare worker with PCR-confirmed SARS-CoV-2 infection or an uninfected control (not recorded which). Sequenced material: whole blood. This sequence joins TRBV5-5 and TRBJ2-1, with D perhaps matching TRBD1 (6 bases). The CDR3 protein is CASSSILTGSHEQFF. In DNA form, the CDR3 reads TGTGCCAGCAGCTCTATCCTCACAGGGTCCCATGAGCAGTTCTTC.